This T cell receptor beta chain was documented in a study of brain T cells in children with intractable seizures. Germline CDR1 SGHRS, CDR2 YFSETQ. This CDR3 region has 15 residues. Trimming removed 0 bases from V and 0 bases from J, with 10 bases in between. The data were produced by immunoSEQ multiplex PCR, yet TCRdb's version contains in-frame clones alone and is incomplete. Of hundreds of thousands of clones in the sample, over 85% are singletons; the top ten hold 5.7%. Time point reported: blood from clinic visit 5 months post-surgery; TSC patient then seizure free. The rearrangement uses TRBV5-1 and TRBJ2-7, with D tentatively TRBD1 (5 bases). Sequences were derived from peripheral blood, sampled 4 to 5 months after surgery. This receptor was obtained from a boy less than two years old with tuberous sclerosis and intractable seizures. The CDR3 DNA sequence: TGCGCCAGCAGCTTGGAACAGGCTAGCTCCTACGAGCAGTACTTC. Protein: CASSLEQASSYEQYF.